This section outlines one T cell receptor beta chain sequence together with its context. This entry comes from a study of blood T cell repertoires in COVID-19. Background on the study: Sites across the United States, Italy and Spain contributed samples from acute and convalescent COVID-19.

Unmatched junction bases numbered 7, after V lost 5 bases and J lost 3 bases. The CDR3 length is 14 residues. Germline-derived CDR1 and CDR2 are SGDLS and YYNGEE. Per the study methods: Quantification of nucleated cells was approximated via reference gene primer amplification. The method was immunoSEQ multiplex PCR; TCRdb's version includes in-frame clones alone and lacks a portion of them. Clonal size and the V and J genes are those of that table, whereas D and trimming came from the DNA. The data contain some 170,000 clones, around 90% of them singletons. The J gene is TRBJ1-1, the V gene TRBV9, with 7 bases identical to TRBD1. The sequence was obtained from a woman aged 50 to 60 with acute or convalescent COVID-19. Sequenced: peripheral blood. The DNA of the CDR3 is TGTGCCAGCAGTACTAACAGGGGTGACACTGAAGCTTTCTTT. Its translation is CASSTNRGDTEAFF.